This T cell receptor (beta chain) was profiled in a study of T cell responses to AZD1222 COVID-19 vaccine. The V end lost 0 bases, the J end lost 2 bases, and 11 bases lay between the germline ends. The CDR3 runs 16 residues. Germline CDR1 reads SGHNT; CDR2 reads YYREEE (reference sequence). Data came from immunoSEQ multiplex PCR; TCRdb stores just in-frame clones and leaves some out. The sample table includes around 150,000 clones. The receptor's source is an adult in good health. The sample consisted of peripheral blood. V gene TRBV5-4 combines with J gene TRBJ2-2, with D tentatively TRBD1 (6 bases). CDR3: CASSLVAGANTGELFF. CDR3 DNA sequence: TGTGCCAGCAGCTTGGTGGCAGGGGCTAACACCGGGGAGCTGTTTTTT.